The clone carrying this T cell receptor (beta chain) was seen a handful of times. Antigen: not known. From germline, CDR1 is SQVTM and CDR2 ANQGSEA. The V end lost 6 bases, the J end lost 13 bases, and 22 bases lay between the germline ends. The CDR3 extends over 13 amino acids. The sample originates from a study of post-analysis software for immune sequencing data. Across the whole study: Patients had relapsing-remitting, secondary progressive or progressive-relapsing multiple sclerosis; some lacked subtype.

Prepared libraries of TCR beta cDNA carried unique molecular identifiers. TCRdb independently ran MiXCR on the PCR reads; one entry per CDR3 protein. The sample records roughly 870,000 distinct CDR3 sequences, under 70% being singletons. Study results and limitations: Patients used about 5 TRBV segments, including TRBV5-6, TRBV5-1 and TRBV20-1, more often than controls.

The clonotype originates from a girl under 18 with multiple sclerosis. The chain combines TRBV29-1 with TRBJ2-4, with D perhaps TRBD1 or TRBD2 (5 bases each). Sequencing input: blood. The CDR3 nucleotides are TGCAGCGTAACCGGGTCCAGGGTTTGGGAGCAGTACTTC. Its translation: CSVTGSRVWEQYF.